One and the same sample provided the 27 T cell receptor beta chains below, sequenced in a study of technical replicates of blood from a few donors. Some clones are missing from TCRdb's copy, which holds only in-frame ones; the method was immunoSEQ multiplex PCR. The data contain over 90,000 clones, about 95% of them singletons. The source material was T cells isolated from PBMCs. The origin of the receptors is a human donor in good health.

This clone was recorded a few times. The J gene is TRBJ1-1, the V gene TRBV19; 10 bases map to TRBD1. CDR3 length: 14 amino acids. Germline V gene lookup returns CDR1 LNHDA and CDR2 SQIVND (reference sequence). V trimming: 9 bases; J trimming: 3 bases; junction bases outside the gene matches: 7. The CDR3 DNA is TGTGCCAGCGACGACAGGGGGCTGTACACTGAAGCTTTCTTT. This encodes CASDDRGLYTEAFF.

The genes are TRBV6-1 and TRBJ2-7; the D gene is possibly TRBD2 (5 bases). The CDR3 has 13 residues. Trimming pared 10 bases from V and 3 bases from J, leaving 16 bases between. CDR1 and CDR2 (germline): MNHNS, SASEGT. CDR3 amino acids: CAISGTRFYEQYF. In nucleotides, the CDR3 is TGTGCCATCAGCGGCACGCGGTTCTACGAGCAGTACTTC.

This rearrangement joins TRBV11-2 to TRBJ2-2; perhaps TRBD2 as D (5 bases). Germline lookup yields CDR1 SGHAT and CDR2 FQNNGV. Trimming removed 8 bases at V and 6 bases at J, with 10 bases between. This CDR3 comprises 12 residues. The CDR3 coding sequence is TGTGCCAGCGCGACGGGATCCGGGGAGCTGTTTTTT. It yields the protein CASATGSGELFF.

The chain carries TRBV7-2 and TRBJ2-1, with D perhaps TRBD2 (5 bases). V was clipped by 2 bases and J by 10 bases, with 12 bases between them. CDR1 is SGHTA, CDR2 FQGNSA, per germline. The CDR3 is made up of 13 amino acids. CDR3 in amino acids: CASSLSSWEEQFF. In DNA form, the CDR3 reads TGTGCCAGCAGCTTAAGTAGCTGGGAGGAGCAGTTCTTC.

CDR3 in amino acids: CATSNGPRGGSGNTIYF. The CDR3 nucleotides are TGTGCCACCAGCAATGGTCCAAGGGGTGGGTCTGGAAACACCATATATTTT. J is TRBJ1-3 and V is TRBV15; D possibly corresponds to TRBD1 (5 bases). The CDR3 runs to 17 residues. Germline CDR1 reads LNHNV; CDR2 reads YYDKDF (reference sequence). The germline V and J ends were trimmed by 4 bases and 1 base, with 17 bases remaining between them.

This CDR3 is CASSIPPGGHPSTDTQYF. The CDR3 DNA sequence: TGCGCCAGCAGCATCCCACCGGGGGGTCATCCTAGCACAGATACGCAGTATTTT. The chain uses TRBV5-1 and TRBJ2-3; 7 bases match TRBD2. This CDR3 has 18 amino acids. V was clipped by 4 bases and J by 0 bases; unmatched bases: 14. Germline V gene lookup returns CDR1 SGHRS and CDR2 YFSETQ.

The chain links TRBV6-1 to TRBJ2-3, with 12 bases fitting TRBD2. The CDR3 has 16 residues. J was trimmed by 1 base and V by 4 bases; bases with no gene match: 3. The germline V gene encodes CDR1 MNHNS and CDR2 SASEGT. In DNA form, the CDR3 reads TGTGCCAGCAGTGGGGGACTAGCGGGCCGCACAGATACGCAGTATTTT. Amino acids: CASSGGLAGRTDTQYF.

The CDR3, as DNA: TGTGCCACATGGCGGGGGGGGCCACGCAATGAGCAGTTCTTC. This codes for CATWRGGPRNEQFF. V and J are TRBV6-5 and TRBJ2-1, with TRBD2 matching 9 bases. With V trimmed by 10 bases and J by 6 bases, 10 bases remained unmatched. The CDR3 has 14 residues. Germline lookup yields CDR1 MNHEY and CDR2 SVGAGI.

The chain uses TRBV25-1 and TRBJ2-3; the D is unclear. V was cut by 4 bases and J by 4 bases, with 6 bases left in between. CDR1 is MGHDK and CDR2 is SYGVNS in the germline V gene. The CDR3 has 12 residues. The CDR3 here is CASSVRPDTQYF. In DNA form, the CDR3 reads TGTGCCAGCAGTGTCCGTCCAGATACGCAGTATTTT.

The chain joins TRBV6-5 to TRBJ1-2, with D possibly TRBD1 on 5 matching bases. This CDR3 is built from 11 residues. CDR1 and CDR2 from the germline V gene are MNHEY and SVGAGI. V lost 10 bases and J 8 bases, leaving 14 bases between the germline ends. In DNA, the CDR3 is TGTGCCACCTGGGGGGGGGAGGGCTACACCTTC. This gives the protein CATWGGEGYTF.

The chain uses TRBV28 and TRBJ2-5; no definite D call. The germline gives CDR1 MDHEN, CDR2 SYDVKM. The V end lost 7 bases, the J end lost 5 bases, and 11 bases lay between the germline ends. CDR3 size: 12 residues. CDR3 residues: CASNEASETQYF. In DNA, the CDR3 is TGTGCCAGCAATGAGGCATCGGAGACCCAGTACTTC.

The rearrangement joins TRBV5-1 to TRBJ2-4, with D maybe TRBD1 (5 bases). CDR3 length: 14 residues. CDR1 SGHRS and CDR2 YFSETQ come from the germline V gene. V was shortened by 1 base and J by 9 bases, with 14 bases between the two germline ends. The CDR3 reads CASSLTGAEGIQYF. CDR3 sequence (DNA): TGCGCCAGCAGCTTGACTGGGGCGGAAGGCATTCAGTACTTC.

The CDR3, as DNA: TGTGCCAGCAGTGGGTACACGGCTAGGAACATTCAGTACTTC. Amino acids: CASSGYTARNIQYF. The chain couples TRBV25-1 to TRBJ2-4; D remains unclear. Deletions cut 4 bases from V and 7 bases from J, with 14 bases between. CDR1 MGHDK and CDR2 SYGVNS come from the germline V gene. The CDR3 totals 14 residues.

The rearrangement joins TRBV9 to TRBJ1-4; D is unresolved. V was pared by 6 bases and J by 0 bases, with 12 bases between. CDR1 is SGDLS and CDR2 is YYNGEE in the germline V gene. The CDR3 is 15 amino acids. CDR3 DNA sequence: TGTGCCAGCAACGACGGCGAGGCAACTAATGAAAAACTGTTTTTT. It encodes CASNDGEATNEKLFF.

The chain couples TRBV29-1 to TRBJ1-1, with D unresolved. The CDR3 length is 10 residues. Trimming removed 0 bases from V and 11 bases from J, with 7 bases in between. Germline CDR1 is SQVTM and CDR2 is ANQGSEA. CDR3 in amino acids: CSVEDRVAFF. DNA of the CDR3: TGCAGCGTTGAAGATAGAGTGGCTTTCTTT. The whole variable domain, filled in from reference TRBV29-1 and TRBJ1-1, reads SAVISQKPSRDICQRGTSLTIQCQVDSQVTMMFWYRQQPGQSLTLIATANQGSEATYESGFVIDKFPISRPNLTFSTLTVSNMSPEDSSIYLCSVEDRVAFFGQGTRLTVV.

This chain joins TRBV19 and TRBJ2-7; 8 bases map to TRBD1. V shed 2 bases and J 3 bases; nucleotides not matched to a gene: 6. CDR1 and CDR2 from the germline V gene are LNHDA and SQIVND (reference sequence). The CDR3 consists of 15 residues. CDR3 DNA sequence: TGTGCCAGTAGTATATGGGTCACAGGGGGCTACGAGCAGTACTTC. Its protein product is CASSIWVTGGYEQYF.

The chain combines TRBV14 with TRBJ2-1; no clear D. CDR3 length: 14 residues. Trimming removed 3 bases at V and 10 bases at J, with 16 bases between. Per germline, CDR1 SGHDN and CDR2 FVKESK. This chain's CDR3 is CASSHLAPGGEQFF. In nucleotides, the CDR3 is TGTGCCAGCAGCCATCTCGCCCCGGGTGGCGAGCAGTTCTTC.

The rearrangement links TRBV7-8 to TRBJ2-1, with 8 bases fitting TRBD2. V lost 5 bases to trimming and J lost 9 bases; unmatched junction nucleotides: 6. This CDR3 spans 13 amino acids. Germline V gives CDR1 SGHVS, CDR2 FQNEAQ. CDR3 loop: CASSPPGGGEQFF. The DNA of the CDR3 is TGTGCCAGCAGCCCCCCCGGGGGGGGTGAGCAGTTCTTC.

The chain is built from TRBV6-5 and TRBJ1-2, with 7 bases identical to TRBD1. V lost 3 bases and J lost 4; bases outside the gene matches: 11. The CDR3 totals 16 residues. Germline values: CDR1 MNHEY, CDR2 SVGAGI. CDR3 protein: CASSYHSRQGPYGYTF. DNA for the CDR3: TGTGCCAGCAGTTATCATAGCCGACAGGGCCCCTATGGCTACACCTTC.

This chain joins TRBV11-3 and TRBJ2-2; 9 bases map to TRBD1. CDR3 length: 17 residues. Germline V CDR1 and CDR2: SGHNT, YENEEA. The trim removed 5 bases at V and 7 bases at J, leaving 14 bases unmatched. CDR3: CASSPGTGKGFHGELFF. The DNA for the CDR3 is TGTGCCAGCAGCCCAGGGACAGGGAAAGGATTTCACGGGGAGCTGTTTTTT.

This chain uses TRBV5-1 with TRBJ2-3; 10 bases agree with TRBD2. The ends lost 4 bases at V and 4 bases at J; junction bases unmatched: 3. The germline V gene has CDR1 SGHRS and CDR2 YFSETQ. The CDR3 totals 14 residues. The CDR3 region is CASSVGTSADTQYF. The CDR3 nucleotides read TGCGCCAGCAGCGTAGGGACTAGCGCAGATACGCAGTATTTT.

The chain uses TRBV9 and TRBJ1-2; D is undetermined. Deletions cut 0 bases from V and 6 bases from J, with 18 bases between. From germline, CDR1 is SGDLS and CDR2 YYNGEE. The CDR3 contains 16 residues. CDR3 in DNA: TGTGCCAGCAGCGTAGCCTCCTCGACAAGGCCGGATGGCTACACCTTC. It yields the protein CASSVASSTRPDGYTF. The full variable domain, in which reference TRBV9 and TRBJ1-2 provide the parts outside the CDR3, is DSGVTQTPKHLITATGQRVTLRCSPRSGDLSVYWYQQSLDQGLQFLIQYYNGEERAKGNILERFSAQQFPDLHSELNLSSLELGDSALYFCASSVASSTRPDGYTFGSGTRLTVV.

This sequence joins TRBV10-2 and TRBJ1-4; tentatively, D is TRBD1 (5 bases). Trimming took off 10 bases at V and 0 bases at J, with 12 bases between the two ends. Germline CDR1 WSHSY, CDR2 SAAADI. The CDR3 contains 14 residues. CDR3 residues: CATRSTATNEKLFF. In DNA form, the CDR3 reads TGCGCCACCCGTTCGACAGCAACTAATGAAAAACTGTTTTTT.

J is TRBJ2-5 and V is TRBV10-3, with TRBD1 identical over 8 bases. The CDR3 has 13 amino acids. Germline values: CDR1 ENHRY, CDR2 SYGVKD. The junction had 10 bases not matched to a gene; V was cut back by 11 bases and J by 5 bases. The CDR3 reads CAVQTGASETQYF. For the CDR3, the DNA is TGTGCCGTTCAGACAGGGGCGTCGGAGACCCAGTACTTC.

The rearrangement uses TRBV12-2 and TRBJ1-2; the table assigns TRBD1, which was not confirmed against the DNA. TRBV12-2 is noted as a pseudogene. The CDR3 contains 15 residues. The DNA of the CDR3 is TGTGCAAGTCGCCCTCGACAGAAATCTAACTATGGCTACACCTTC. Protein: CASRPRQKSNYGYTF.

The chain has TRBV15 and TRBJ2-7; the match to TRBD2 covers 16 bases. This CDR3 contains 20 residues. The ends lost 0 bases at V and 7 bases at J; junction bases unmatched: 15. CDR1 and CDR2 (germline): LNHNV, YYDKDF (reference sequence). CDR3 DNA sequence: TGTGCCACCAGCAGAGATCTCTTCCCGGGACTAGCGGGAGGGCCTGGGGAGCAGTACTTC. As protein: CATSRDLFPGLAGGPGEQYF.

The rearrangement links TRBV5-5 to TRBJ2-4, with 8 positions matching TRBD2. V was clipped by 0 bases and J by 4 bases; unmatched bases: 3. The germline V gene encodes CDR1 SGHKS and CDR2 YYEKEE (reference sequence). The CDR3 length is 15 residues. The CDR3 protein is CASSLAASGKNIQYF. In DNA form, the CDR3 reads TGTGCCAGCAGCTTGGCGGCTAGCGGGAAAAACATTCAGTACTTC.